The sequence of this TCR beta chain was determined in a study of identical twins. MiXCR, applied by TCRdb to the 5' RACE reads, yields one record per CDR3 protein. Of some 760,000 distinct CDR3 sequences in the sample, over 15% are singletons; the top ten hold 13%. J was trimmed by 7 bases and V by 5 bases; bases with no gene match: 4. CDR3 size: 13 residues. These data were also filed under a second study, of T cells expressing NK-cell markers. That study reports: Sorted CD3+CD56+NKG2C+, CD3+CD56+NKG2C- and CD3+CD56-NKG2C+ T cells provided the TCR beta repertoires.

The source is a woman aged 18-29 years in good health. The specimen sequenced was PBMCs. The genes are TRBV12-3 or TRBV12-4 and TRBJ2-1; TRBD1 agrees at 8 bases. CDR3 loop: CASSPTGVNEQFF. The CDR3 DNA reads TGTGCCAGCAGTCCGACAGGGGTTAATGAGCAGTTCTTC.